This T cell receptor beta chain emerged from a study of post-analysis software for immune sequencing data. The CDR3 has 15 amino acids. The V end was cut by 5 bases, the J end by 1 base, with 12 bases between. Germline V lookup: CDR1 LNHDA, CDR2 SQIVND (reference sequence). Libraries were made from TCR beta cDNA, and they carried unique molecular identifiers. One entry per CDR3 protein results from TCRdb running MiXCR on the PCR reads. The sample comprises approximately 570,000 distinct CDR3 sequences, roughly 46% of which are singletons, and approximately 1.7% rests with the top ten. Overall study findings and caveats: The five TRBV segments detected at higher frequency in patients than in controls included TRBV5-6, TRBV5-1 and TRBV20-1.

The table lists this clonotype with a few counts. Antigen specificity is unknown. The origin of this receptor is a girl under 18 with multiple sclerosis. Sequencing was done on a sample of blood. V gene TRBV19 combines with J gene TRBJ2-1; TRBD2 might be the D (5 bases). This chain's CDR3 is CASSQRTGSYNEQFF. The DNA for the CDR3 is TGTGCCAGTAGTCAGAGGACGGGGTCCTACAATGAGCAGTTCTTC.